Sequencing of this T cell receptor (beta chain) was carried out in a study of blood T cell repertoires in COVID-19. Study summary: COVID-19 samples, acute and convalescent, were from the United States, Italy and Spain. T cells, B-cell-depleted T cells, or PBMCs provided the cDNA or gDNA that served as material.

Germline V gene sequence: CDR1 LNHNV, CDR2 YYDKDF (reference sequence). The CDR3 totals 13 residues. Trimming left V 1 base short and J 12 bases short, with 15 bases between. In its sample, this clone was seen a few times. In the original workflow: Amplifying reference gene primers gave estimates of nucleated cell counts. The assay was immunoSEQ multiplex PCR, and TCRdb's table has in-frame clones only and misses some. V and J calls and clone size follow that table, whereas D and trimming were derived from the DNA. The sample lists over 35,000 clones, over 85% occurring once. The receptor was isolated from a man in his sixties or seventies with active COVID-19. This chain links TRBV15 with TRBJ2-5, with D tentatively TRBD1 (6 bases). The sample consisted of peripheral blood. CDR3 sequence (DNA): TGTGCCACCAGCAGAGGCAACCTAGCAGGGGAGTACTTC. It is translated as CATSRGNLAGEYF.